The 31 T cell receptor beta chains reported below all come from one sample, sequenced in a study of long-term antiretroviral therapy in people with HIV. Investigators performed immunoSEQ version v3.0 at survey level. The repertoire was sequenced with immunoSEQ multiplex PCR; TCRdb's copy has only in-frame clones and lacks some. Altogether about 19,000 clones are present, roughly nine tenths being singletons, with the ten largest covering approximately 9.6%. Sequencing was performed on unsorted PBMCs, taken 3 years after starting antiretroviral therapy. The source of these receptors is a man aged 50 to 59 with HIV.

The CDR3 nucleotides are TGTGCCAGCAGCCAAGCTCAGGGGGCAATCGACACTGAAGCTTTCTTT. This codes for CASSQAQGAIDTEAFF. This rearrangement joins TRBV4-2 to TRBJ1-1; 8 positions match TRBD1. The CDR3 consists of 16 residues. V lost 1 base, J lost 3 bases, and 7 bases stayed unmatched. Germline lookup yields CDR1 LGHNA and CDR2 YNFKEQ.

The DNA for the CDR3 is TGTGCCAGTACCCTCGACACCGTCTCTGGAAACACCATATATTTT. Amino acids: CASTLDTVSGNTIYF. This sequence joins TRBV19 and TRBJ1-3; no firm D call. CDR3 size: 15 residues. Germline V lookup: CDR1 LNHDA, CDR2 SQIVND (reference sequence). The V end lost 7 bases, the J end lost 0 bases, and 13 bases lay between the germline ends.

The chain couples TRBV7-2 to TRBJ2-7, with D unresolved. The V and J ends lost 5 bases and 9 bases respectively, with 20 bases between them. Germline CDR1 and CDR2: SGHTA and FQGNSA. The CDR3 covers 14 residues. DNA for the CDR3: TGTGCCAGCAGCCAACAGCTAGAGATCAGGTGGCAGTACTTC. This sequence encodes CASSQQLEIRWQYF.

V gene TRBV28 combines with J gene TRBJ2-7, with 9 positions matching TRBD2. This CDR3 is 16 amino acids long. The junction had 7 bases not matched to a gene; V was cut back by 4 bases and J by 0 bases. Germline V gene data show CDR1 as MDHEN and CDR2 as SYDVKM. CDR3 coding DNA: TGTGCCAGCAGTTCGTCTAGCGGGAAAACCTCCTACGAGCAGTACTTC. Protein sequence: CASSSSSGKTSYEQYF.

With regard to this clone: The junction departs from the called germline gene at one end, perhaps through a read error. The gene calls are TRBV19 and TRBJ1-5; TRBD1 agrees at 11 bases. The CDR3 is 15 amino acids. Germline values: CDR1 LNHDA, CDR2 SQIVND (reference sequence). Here the CDR3 reads CASTTGDRGNHPQHF. CDR3 coding DNA: TGTGCCAGTACCACGGGGGACAGGGGGAATCACCCCCAGCATTTT.

The chain employs TRBV5-6 and TRBJ1-2, with 8 nucleotides matching TRBD1. CDR3 size: 14 residues. With V trimmed by 0 bases and J by 8 bases, 6 bases remained unmatched. CDR1 and CDR2 (germline): SGHDT, YYEEEE. The DNA of the CDR3 is TGTGCCAGCAGCTTGGGACAGGGGACGTGGGGCTACACCTTC. Translation gives CASSLGQGTWGYTF.

The genes are TRBV15 and TRBJ2-3, with 8 bases aligning to TRBD2. The germline gives CDR1 LNHNV, CDR2 YYDKDF (reference sequence). V lost 5 bases and J lost 6; bases outside the gene matches: 1. The CDR3 covers 12 residues. CDR3 nucleotides: TGTGCCACCAGCCCTAGCGGGGATACGCAGTATTTT. As protein: CATSPSGDTQYF.

V gene TRBV7-2 combines with J gene TRBJ2-7, with D maybe TRBD1 (6 bases). There are 14 residues in the CDR3. Trimming removed 5 bases from V and 0 bases from J, with 11 bases in between. The germline gives CDR1 SGHTA, CDR2 FQGNSA. CDR3 nucleotide sequence: TGTGCCAGCAGCCCCTTGACAGGCTCCTACGAGCAGTACTTC. Translating gives CASSPLTGSYEQYF.

The V gene is TRBV6-6, the J gene TRBJ1-2; TRBD1 matches 8 bases. V was pared by 0 bases and J by 6 bases, with 0 bases of the junction left unmatched. The length of the CDR3 is 13 residues. Germline V gene lookup returns CDR1 MNHNY and CDR2 SVGAGI (reference sequence). The chain's CDR3 is CASSYSDRDGYTF. DNA for the CDR3: TGTGCCAGCAGTTACTCGGACAGGGATGGCTACACCTTC.

Within the sample, this clone is large. V usage is TRBV19 and J usage is TRBJ1-1; D is unresolved. The V end lost 6 bases, the J end lost 0 bases, and 11 bases lay between the germline ends. This CDR3 spans 14 amino acids. Germline-derived CDR1 and CDR2 are LNHDA and SQIVND (reference sequence). The CDR3 reads CASSLPGMNTEAFF. For the CDR3, the DNA is TGTGCCAGTAGCCTTCCCGGGATGAACACTGAAGCTTTCTTT.

This chain joins TRBV4-1 and TRBJ2-3; tentative D call: TRBD2 (6 bases). V gave up 8 bases and J gave up 2 bases, with 17 bases separating them. This CDR3 has 15 amino acids. Germline CDR1 reads MGHRA; CDR2 reads YSYEKL. CDR3 protein: CASGAYSGSTDTQYF. Written as DNA, the CDR3 is TGCGCCAGCGGAGCTTATAGCGGATCCACAGATACGCAGTATTTT.

The V and J genes are TRBV9 and TRBJ2-2, with D possibly TRBD1 on 5 matching bases. CDR3 size: 14 residues. Germline V gives CDR1 SGDLS, CDR2 YYNGEE. Between the trimmed V and J ends, which lost 0 bases and 6 bases, there was a span of 9 bases. Here the CDR3 reads CASSVDGAPGELFF. In DNA form, the CDR3 reads TGTGCCAGCAGCGTAGATGGGGCCCCCGGGGAGCTGTTTTTT.

The chain uses TRBV5-4 and TRBJ1-3; D is possibly TRBD1 (6 bases). In germline, CDR1 is SGHNT, CDR2 YYREEE (reference sequence). The CDR3 consists of 13 residues. V lost 4 bases and J 2 bases, leaving 7 bases between the germline ends. CDR3 nucleotide sequence: TGTGCCAGCAGCCCAGGGGCTGGAAACACCATATATTTT. Its translation: CASSPGAGNTIYF.

The rearrangement links TRBV2 to TRBJ2-7; 8 bases map to TRBD2. Germline CDR1 SNHLY, CDR2 FYNNEI. This CDR3 has 13 residues. J lost 0 bases, V lost 11 bases, and 6 bases had no gene match. CDR3 sequence reads: CALLGGASYEQYF. In DNA form, the CDR3 reads TGTGCCTTGCTCGGGGGGGCCTCCTACGAGCAGTACTTC.

V and J are TRBV7-9 and TRBJ2-3; D is undetermined. The germline CDR1 and CDR2 sequences are SEHNR and FQNEAQ (reference sequence). The CDR3 extends over 11 amino acids. Between the trimmed V and J ends, which lost 4 bases and 3 bases, there was a span of 2 bases. The CDR3 region has the DNA TGTGCCAGCAGCTCGACAGATACGCAGTATTTT. Amino acids: CASSSTDTQYF.

The V and J genes are TRBV11-2 and TRBJ2-3; 10 bases line up with TRBD2. In germline, CDR1 is SGHAT, CDR2 FQNNGV. This CDR3 spans 17 amino acids. After removal of 1 base from V and 5 bases from J, the junction contained 9 bases not matched to a gene. The CDR3 DNA reads TGTGCCAGCAGCTTAGTCCCCAGCGGGGGGGCAGTAGATACGCAGTATTTT. It translates to CASSLVPSGGAVDTQYF.

V gene TRBV5-3 combines with J gene TRBJ2-2; 14 bases are a match to TRBD2. TRBV5-3 belongs to the ORF category, with a function that is uncertain. The CDR3 runs to 16 residues. The ends lost 4 bases at V and 4 bases at J; junction bases unmatched: 3. DNA for the CDR3: TGTGCCAGAAGCCTCGGACTAGCGGGGGGCACCGGGGAGCTGTTTTTT. Translation gives CARSLGLAGGTGELFF.

The V call is TRBV5-1, the J call TRBJ1-4; D uncertain. This CDR3 is built from 14 residues. CDR1 is SGHRS, CDR2 YFSETQ, per germline. Trimming left V 0 bases short and J 8 bases short, with 11 bases between. CDR3 sequence: CASSLEKGGEKLFF. For the CDR3, the DNA is TGCGCCAGCAGCTTGGAGAAGGGAGGCGAAAAACTGTTTTTT.

The chain combines TRBV11-2 with TRBJ1-1; no reliable D call. The CDR3 is 14 amino acids. Germline CDR1 reads SGHAT; CDR2 reads FQNNGV. V was clipped by 3 bases and J by 5 bases, with 13 bases between them. The CDR3 DNA is TGTGCCAGCAGCTTCGCGGGCGAGGGTACTGAAGCTTTCTTT. Translating gives CASSFAGEGTEAFF. The whole variable domain, remainder taken from reference TRBV11-2 and TRBJ1-1, is EAGVAQSPRYKIIEKRQSVAFWCNPISGHATLYWYQQILGQGPKLLIQFQNNGVVDDSQLPKDRFSAERLKGVDSTLKIQPAKLEDSAVYLCASSFAGEGTEAFFGQGTRLTVV.

The chain carries TRBV5-5 and TRBJ2-7; TRBD2 agrees at 7 bases. V lost 3 bases, J lost 2 bases, and 11 bases stayed unmatched. Germline V CDR1 and CDR2: SGHKS, YYEKEE (reference sequence). The length of the CDR3 is 16 residues. DNA of the CDR3: TGTGCCAGCAGCTCCGGGGGACCGGGAGGCGCCTACGAGCAGTACTTC. Protein sequence: CASSSGGPGGAYEQYF.

This clone is a singleton in its sample. The chain has TRBV5-4 and TRBJ1-1; D remains ambiguous. V was pared by 2 bases and J by 8 bases, with 7 bases between. This CDR3 is 11 amino acids long. Per germline, CDR1 SGHNT and CDR2 YYREEE (reference sequence). The CDR3 spells CASSFGGEAFF. The CDR3 nucleotides are TGTGCCAGCAGCTTCGGAGGGGAAGCTTTCTTT.

The J gene is TRBJ2-7, the V gene TRBV9; D may match TRBD1 or TRBD2 (5 bases each). Trimming cost V 0 bases and J 2 bases, with 9 bases left between them. This CDR3 region has 14 residues. The V gene's germline CDR1 is SGDLS and CDR2 YYNGEE. The CDR3 region has the DNA TGTGCCAGCAGCGTAGGTGGGGGACCCTACGAGCAGTACTTC. Residues: CASSVGGGPYEQYF.

The chain uses TRBV6-4 and TRBJ1-1, with D unclear. CDR3 length: 13 residues. Looked up from germline, CDR1 is MRHNA and CDR2 is SNTAGT. Trimming removed 0 bases at V and 5 bases at J, with 7 bases between. The CDR3 sequence: CASSDSDGTEAFF. In nucleotides, the CDR3 is TGTGCCAGCAGTGACTCAGACGGAACTGAAGCTTTCTTT.

The chain joins TRBV9 to TRBJ2-5; D tentatively reads TRBD1 or TRBD2 (6 bases each). The J call may not be correct, given that the DNA end is closer to TRBJ2-7. In germline, CDR1 is SGDLS, CDR2 YYNGEE. The CDR3 runs to 14 residues. CDR3: CASSHGGEGYEQYF. The CDR3 DNA sequence: TGTGCCAGCAGCCACGGGGGCGAGGGCTACGAGCAGTACTTC.

The rearrangement uses TRBV7-9 and TRBJ1-2, with no clear D. The V end lost 5 bases, the J end lost 0 bases, and 4 bases lay between the germline ends. Germline loops: CDR1 SEHNR, CDR2 FQNEAQ (reference sequence). CDR3 size: 12 residues. The CDR3 coding sequence is TGTGCCAGCAGCGCCTCTAACTATGGCTACACCTTC. This encodes CASSASNYGYTF.

The gene calls are TRBV5-8 and TRBJ1-5; D uncertain. V was trimmed by 0 bases and J by 3 bases, leaving 7 bases between them. The germline CDR1 and CDR2 sequences are SGHTS and YDEGEE. The CDR3 spans 14 residues. CDR3: CASSLVHFNQPQHF. CDR3 bases: TGTGCCAGCAGCTTGGTCCATTTCAATCAGCCCCAGCATTTT.

This clone was seen a handful of times. The chain has TRBV27 and TRBJ2-7; TRBD1 might be the D (5 bases). The length of the CDR3 is 17 residues. V lost 3 bases and J 0 bases, leaving 18 bases between the germline ends. Germline V gene sequence: CDR1 MNHEY, CDR2 SMNVEV (reference sequence). CDR3 loop: CASSFSGRQGFSYEQYF. DNA of the CDR3: TGTGCCAGCAGTTTCTCGGGTCGGCAGGGCTTCTCCTACGAGCAGTACTTC.

The chain is built from TRBV6-5 and TRBJ2-3; D possibly matches TRBD1 or TRBD2 (5 bases each). The CDR3 is 15 amino acids. The V end was cut by 2 bases, the J end by 4 bases, with 13 bases between. CDR1 MNHEY and CDR2 SVGAGI come from the germline V gene. CDR3 sequence (DNA): TGTGCCAGCAGTTACGGCAGCCTGGGGGCAGATACGCAGTATTTT. It encodes CASSYGSLGADTQYF.

V is TRBV5-4 and J is TRBJ1-5; the D is unclear. The germline V gene has CDR1 SGHNT and CDR2 YYREEE (reference sequence). Trimming removed 1 base at V and 0 bases at J, with 11 bases between. The CDR3 covers 16 residues. The CDR3 spells CASSLTGRYSNQPQHF. DNA for the CDR3: TGTGCCAGCAGCTTGACCGGCAGGTATAGCAATCAGCCCCAGCATTTT. Together with reference TRBV5-4 and TRBJ1-5, the CDR3 gives the full variable domain: ETGVTQSPTHLIKTRGQQVTLRCSSQSGHNTVSWYQQALGQGPQFIFQYYREEENGRGNFPPRFSGLQFPNYSSELNVNALELDDSALYLCASSLTGRYSNQPQHFGDGTRLSIL.

V gene TRBV4-3 combines with J gene TRBJ2-3; perhaps D is TRBD1 or TRBD2 (7 bases each). This CDR3 has 17 residues. The germline CDR1 and CDR2 sequences are LGHNA and YSLEER. Trimming took 1 base from V and 8 from J, leaving 22 bases between them. The CDR3 region has the DNA TGCGCCAGCAGCCAAGCGGAACAGGGGTGGGAGGGGGCTACGCAGTATTTT. It codes for CASSQAEQGWEGATQYF.

V and J are TRBV6-6 and TRBJ2-3; either TRBD1 or TRBD2 may supply D (7 bases each). The CDR3 is 12 residues long. V lost 10 bases and J lost 3, with 11 bases in between. Germline CDR1 MNHNY, CDR2 SVGAGI (reference sequence). Written as DNA, the CDR3 is TGTGCCACCCAGGGGGGGACAGATACGCAGTATTTT. Translation: CATQGGTDTQYF.